The present T cell receptor beta chain was sequenced within a study of Graves' ophthalmopathy and Graves' hyperthyroidism. Study at large: Specimen type is peripheral blood, obtained at initial diagnosis before any treatment. Findings of the study overall: It was with around 67% sensitivity and roughly 75% specificity that the model predicted ophthalmopathy progression.

Other autoimmune diseases, uncontrolled infections, pregnancy or lactation excluded patients from enrollment. Symptoms, serum thyroxine and TRAb, thyroid ultrasound, and orbital computed tomography formed the diagnostic basis. The authors amplified TCR beta CDR3 regions, and they did so from RNA transcripts for repertoire sequencing. The first round was an RT-PCR with HTBI primers, and the second round was a multiplex PCR. TCRdb ran MiXCR on the multiplex PCR reads and lists one entry per CDR3 protein. The table has about 480,000 distinct CDR3 sequences, roughly 14% seen once. The CDR3 contains 14 residues. The V end was cut by 5 bases, the J end by 0 bases, with 10 bases between. In this sample, this clonotype turned up many times. Antigen unknown.

This rearrangement joins TRBV12-3 or TRBV12-4 to TRBJ1-2; unclear D gene. Sequencing input: blood. The clonotype comes from a woman aged 30 to 39 with Graves' ophthalmopathy. The CDR3 coding sequence is TGTGCCAGCAGTCCTCACGGTACTAACTATGGCTACACCTTC. This translates into CASSPHGTNYGYTF.